This T cell receptor beta chain emerged from a study of blood T cell repertoires in COVID-19. Study-wide background: Samples of COVID-19 (acute and convalescent) were obtained from the United States, Italy and Spain. Sources were T cells, B-cell-depleted T cells, or PBMCs; the material itself was cDNA or gDNA.

Original data processing: It was from reference gene primer amplification that nucleated cell counts were estimated. Clones were read by immunoSEQ multiplex PCR, and TCRdb kept only the in-frame ones, dropping some. Clonal size and the V and J genes are those of that table, whereas D and trimming came from the DNA. Found here are about 83,000 clones, about 85% of them singletons; the top ten hold under 3%. Trimming removed 2 bases from V and 0 bases from J; junction bases left unmatched: 4. Germline V CDR1 and CDR2: SGHDT, YYEEEE. The length of the CDR3 is 17 residues. The sample consisted of peripheral blood. The receptor comes from a woman aged 50 to 60 with active or convalescent COVID-19. The chain uses TRBV5-6 and TRBJ1-3, with TRBD1 identical over 11 bases. The CDR3 nucleotides read TGTGCCAGCAGCTTTGGGACAGGGGGAAGCTCTGGAAACACCATATATTTT. This encodes CASSFGTGGSSGNTIYF.